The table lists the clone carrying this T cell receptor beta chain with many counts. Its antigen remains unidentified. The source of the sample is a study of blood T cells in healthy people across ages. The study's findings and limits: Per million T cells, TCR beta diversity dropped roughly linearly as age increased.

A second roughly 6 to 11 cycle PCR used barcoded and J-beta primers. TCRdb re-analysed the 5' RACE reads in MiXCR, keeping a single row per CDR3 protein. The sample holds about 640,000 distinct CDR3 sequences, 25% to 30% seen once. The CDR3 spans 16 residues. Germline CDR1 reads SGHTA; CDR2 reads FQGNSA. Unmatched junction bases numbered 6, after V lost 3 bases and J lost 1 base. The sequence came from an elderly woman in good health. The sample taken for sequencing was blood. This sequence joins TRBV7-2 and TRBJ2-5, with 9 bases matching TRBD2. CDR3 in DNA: TGTGCCAGCAGCTTCCCGGCTAGCGGGGTCCAAGAGACCCAGTACTTC. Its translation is CASSFPASGVQETQYF. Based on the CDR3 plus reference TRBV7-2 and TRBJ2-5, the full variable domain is GAGVSQSPSNKVTEKGKDVELRCDPISGHTALYWYRQSLGQGLEFLIYFQGNSAPDKSGLPSDRFSAERTGGSVSTLTIQRTQQEDSAVYLCASSFPASGVQETQYFGPGTRLLVL.